This T cell receptor beta chain was profiled in a study of OX40 agonist ivuxolimab in advanced cancers. At the level of the study: An anti-OX40 (CD134) antibody with agonistic activity, ivuxolimab, was administered to patients.

Study conclusions and caveats: Certain nonresponding patients likewise had low normalized T-cell clonal expansion. Among expanded peripheral T cells, antigen specificity went undetermined. Clones of CD4+ and CD8+ blood T cells grew by week 6 at doses of 0.1 to 3.0 mg/kg.

As to this clone: Its antigen remains unidentified.

Libraries were prepared by immunoSEQ multiplex PCR; TCRdb keeps only in-frame clonotypes and omits some of them. The table has about 120,000 clones, 80% to 95% seen once; the top ten hold about 0.15%. The input for sequencing was CD4+ or CD8+ T cells sorted from blood, taken in a trial of the OX40 agonist ivuxolimab. This clonotype originated in an adult with an advanced solid tumor such as melanoma, head and neck, liver or kidney cancer.

The CDR3 nucleotides are TGCAGCGTTGAAAAACAGGGAAGCGAGCAGTACTTC. It codes for CSVEKQGSEQYF. V and J are TRBV29-1 and TRBJ2-7; possible D gene TRBD1, 6 bases. This CDR3 is built from 12 residues. With 2 bases removed from V and 6 bases from J, the gap between germline ends came to 11 bases. The germline CDR1 and CDR2 sequences are SQVTM and ANQGSEA.